The sample holds many counts of the clone carrying this T cell receptor beta chain. What it recognizes is unknown. TCR alpha and beta CDR3 regions were amplified from RNA using iRepertoire nested multiplex PCR. TCRdb analysed the multiplex PCR reads with MiXCR anew, one entry per CDR3 protein. The sample consists of about 130,000 distinct CDR3 sequences, around 25% of them appearing once. The sample belongs to a study of glioma-infiltrating T cells. Findings and caveats of the study: Above-expected tissue-blood divergence occurred in all gliomas, most in low-grade ones.

Looked up from germline, CDR1 is DFQATT and CDR2 is SNEGSKA (reference sequence). Germline trimming cut 3 bases from V and 4 bases from J; bases unmatched to any gene: 7. There are 14 residues in the CDR3. The TCR originated in a human donor with low-grade glioma or glioblastoma, undergoing nonglioma brain surgery, or in good health (not recorded which). The sequencing input was glioma tissue, nonneoplastic brain tissue, or PBMCs (not recorded which). The chain is built from TRBV20-1 and TRBJ2-3, with 7 bases fitting TRBD1. The chain's CDR3 is CSASRQGVSDTQYF. CDR3 nucleotide sequence: TGCAGTGCTAGCCGCCAGGGGGTGTCAGATACGCAGTATTTT.